The 29 T cell receptor beta chains presented below share a single source sample, sequenced in a study of cytomegalovirus exposure and HLA in healthy donors. Primers: 60 Vbeta forward and 13 Jbeta reverse. The data were produced by immunoSEQ multiplex PCR, yet TCRdb's version contains in-frame clones alone and is incomplete. The sample contains under 200,000 clones, under 85% of which appear only once. The sample was PBMCs. The receptors shown here come from a woman aged 25 to 39 in good health and CMV-seronegative.

The CDR3 region has the DNA TGTGCCAGCAGCGGAAGGACAGGGGGCTACGAGCAGTACTTC. This sequence encodes CASSGRTGGYEQYF. The rearrangement joins TRBV13 to TRBJ2-7; 10 nucleotides align to TRBD1. Germline loops: CDR1 PRHDT, CDR2 FYEKMQ (reference sequence). CDR3 length equals 14 residues. V was pared by 5 bases and J by 3 bases, with 4 bases of the junction left unmatched.

V gene TRBV28 combines with J gene TRBJ2-3, with TRBD2 as a possible D gene (5 bases). Germline V gene lookup returns CDR1 MDHEN and CDR2 SYDVKM. The CDR3 runs to 15 residues. Between the trimmed V and J ends, which lost 2 bases and 2 bases, there was a span of 11 bases. This CDR3 reads CASSLGAVFTDTQYF. The CDR3 DNA is TGTGCCAGCAGTTTAGGAGCGGTGTTCACAGATACGCAGTATTTT.

V gene TRBV19 combines with J gene TRBJ1-5, with a tentative D call TRBD1 (5 bases). V shed 6 bases and J shed 0 bases, with 15 bases lying between them. The CDR3 covers 16 residues. Germline CDR1 and CDR2: LNHDA and SQIVND (reference sequence). The CDR3 sequence is CASRKSRAYSNQPQHF. The CDR3 nucleotides read TGTGCCAGTAGAAAAAGCAGGGCATATAGCAATCAGCCCCAGCATTTT. Based on the CDR3 plus reference TRBV19 and TRBJ1-5, the full variable domain is DGGITQSPKYLFRKEGQNVTLSCEQNLNHDAMYWYRQDPGQGLRLIYYSQIVNDFQKGDIAEGYSVSREKKESFPLTVTSAQKNPTAFYLCASRKSRAYSNQPQHFGDGTRLSIL.

This clone turned up a few times. This CDR3 reads CACDRGRYEQYF. The CDR3 nucleotides are TGTGCCTGTGACAGGGGTCGCTACGAGCAGTACTTC. The chain couples TRBV30 to TRBJ2-7, with 8 bases fitting TRBD1. The V gene end was trimmed by 6 bases and the J gene end by 3 bases; junction bases not matched to a gene: 4. CDR1 and CDR2 (germline): GTSNPN, SVGIG (reference sequence). The CDR3 is made up of 12 amino acids.

J is TRBJ2-3 and V is TRBV5-1; TRBD1 is a possible D gene (6 bases). Germline-derived CDR1 and CDR2 are SGHRS and YFSETQ. V was cut by 0 bases and J by 2 bases, with 16 bases left in between. This CDR3 is 17 amino acids long. This chain's CDR3 is CASSLAETGRVTDTQYF. CDR3 DNA: TGCGCCAGCAGCTTGGCCGAGACAGGACGTGTCACAGATACGCAGTATTTT.

This clone was counted only a few times. J is TRBJ2-1 and V is TRBV6-5; TRBD2 aligns across 12 bases. V lost 7 bases and J lost 6; bases outside the gene matches: 4. Germline V CDR1 and CDR2: MNHEY, SVGAGI. The CDR3 spans 14 residues. This CDR3 is CASTRTSGTNEQFF. The CDR3 DNA sequence: TGTGCCAGCACCCGGACTAGCGGGACCAATGAGCAGTTCTTC.

The chain carries TRBV5-6 and TRBJ2-1; tentative D call: TRBD2 (5 bases). The V gene's germline CDR1 is SGHDT and CDR2 YYEEEE. The CDR3 totals 13 residues. The V end was cut by 4 bases, the J end by 9 bases, with 14 bases between. CDR3 residues: CASSLRASSEQFF. The CDR3 region has the DNA TGTGCCAGCAGCCTGAGGGCCTCTAGTGAGCAGTTCTTC.

This chain joins TRBV5-8 and TRBJ1-1, with D perhaps matching TRBD1 (5 bases). Deletions cut 1 base from V and 11 bases from J, with 9 bases between. The CDR3 is made up of 11 amino acids. Germline V gene data show CDR1 as SGHTS and CDR2 as YDEGEE. The CDR3 here is CASSLTGRAFF. CDR3 coding DNA: TGTGCCAGCAGCTTGACAGGTCGCGCTTTCTTT.

The chain is built from TRBV5-4 and TRBJ2-3, with 8 bases that match TRBD2. From germline, CDR1 is SGHNT and CDR2 YYREEE (reference sequence). The V and J ends lost 2 bases and 2 bases, in that order; junction bases with no gene match: 7. The CDR3 consists of 16 residues. In DNA form, the CDR3 reads TGTGCCAGCAGCTTAGCCAGCGGGGGAAACACAGATACGCAGTATTTT. Translation: CASSLASGGNTDTQYF.

This clone was detected only once. The rearrangement links TRBV15 to TRBJ1-4; D not resolved. CDR1 and CDR2 (germline): LNHNV, YYDKDF (reference sequence). The CDR3 loop spans 12 amino acids. V was clipped by 4 bases and J by 4 bases, with 4 bases between them. The CDR3 nucleotides are TGTGCCACCAGCATCATTAATGAAAAACTGTTTTTT. This encodes CATSIINEKLFF. Variable domain in full (rest from reference TRBV15 and TRBJ1-4): DAMVIQNPRYQVTQFGKPVTLSCSQTLNHNVMYWYQQKSSQAPKLLFHYYDKDFNNEADTPDNFQSRRPNTSFCFLDIRSPGLGDTAMYLCATSIINEKLFFGSGTQLSVL.

The genes are TRBV27 and TRBJ1-1; D gene uncertain. Trimming left V 5 bases short and J 5 bases short, with 21 bases between. This CDR3 is built from 16 residues. CDR1 MNHEY and CDR2 SMNVEV come from the germline V gene (reference sequence). This CDR3 reads CASSEGAGRKVTEAFF. CDR3 coding DNA: TGTGCCAGCAGTGAGGGAGCAGGTCGTAAAGTAACTGAAGCTTTCTTT.

CDR3 protein: CASSIGPGGSPYNEQFF. The CDR3 nucleotides are TGTGCCAGTAGTATCGGCCCCGGGGGGAGTCCCTACAATGAGCAGTTCTTC. This chain links TRBV19 with TRBJ2-1; 7 nucleotides align to TRBD2. Germline CDR1 and CDR2: LNHDA and SQIVND (reference sequence). Germline trimming cut 3 bases from V and 2 bases from J; bases unmatched to any gene: 10. This CDR3 region has 17 residues.

The chain employs TRBV27 and TRBJ1-2; 7 bases line up with TRBD1. Germline CDR1 MNHEY, CDR2 SMNVEV (reference sequence). Trimming at V came to 5 bases and at J to 2 bases, leaving 5 bases not matched to a gene. This CDR3 is 14 amino acids long. CDR3 sequence: CASSIRDRNYGYTF. For the CDR3, the DNA is TGTGCCAGCAGTATCCGGGACAGAAACTATGGCTACACCTTC.

The rearrangement joins TRBV6-5 to TRBJ1-1; TRBD1 matches at 7 bases. CDR1 MNHEY and CDR2 SVGAGI come from the germline V gene. This CDR3 has 15 amino acids. The junction had 8 bases not matched to a gene; V was cut back by 2 bases and J by 5 bases. Here the CDR3 reads CASSYRGLGNTEAFF. The CDR3, as DNA: TGTGCCAGCAGTTACAGGGGGCTCGGGAATACTGAAGCTTTCTTT.

In its sample, this clone was seen many times. The chain employs TRBV7-6 and TRBJ1-4; D remains unclear. V was trimmed by 4 bases and J by 6 bases, leaving 12 bases between them. Germline CDR1 and CDR2: SGHVS and FNYEAQ. This CDR3 contains 14 residues. The CDR3 here is CASSSGGQHEKLFF. As DNA, the CDR3 is TGTGCCAGCAGCTCAGGAGGGCAACATGAAAAACTGTTTTTT.

The chain recombines TRBV6-1 with TRBJ2-1; D might be TRBD2 (7 bases). Trimming removed 1 base from V and 0 bases from J, with 19 bases in between. Per the germline V gene, CDR1 is MNHNS and CDR2 is SASEGT. The CDR3 covers 19 residues. The CDR3 DNA follows: TGTGCCAGCAGTGAAGGGTCTTGGGGGGGCTCCCGCTCCTACAATGAGCAGTTCTTC. As protein: CASSEGSWGGSRSYNEQFF.

V and J are TRBV6-6 and TRBJ1-1; D unclear. V lost 5 bases, J lost 0 bases, and 13 bases lay in between. This CDR3 contains 15 residues. CDR1 and CDR2 from the germline V gene are MNHNY and SVGAGI (reference sequence). The CDR3 is CASSRTSSVNTEAFF. As DNA, the CDR3 is TGTGCCAGCAGTCGTACATCATCAGTGAACACTGAAGCTTTCTTT.

The chain is built from TRBV7-7 and TRBJ2-7, with 9 bases that match TRBD2. Trimming at V came to 5 bases and at J to 2 bases, leaving 13 bases not matched to a gene. Germline V gene lookup returns CDR1 SSHAT and CDR2 FNYEAQ (reference sequence). The CDR3 spans 17 residues. The CDR3 DNA is TGTGCCAGCAGCCCCGGAATAGCGGGGGCGGGCGCCTACGAGCAGTACTTC. Translating gives CASSPGIAGAGAYEQYF.

The genes are TRBV18 and TRBJ2-1, with TRBD2 identical over 7 bases. The ends lost 6 bases at V and 7 bases at J; junction bases unmatched: 9. CDR1 is KGHSH, CDR2 LQKENI, per germline. The CDR3 consists of 14 residues. CDR3 DNA sequence: TGTGCCAGCTCGCCCGGACTAGTTGGGAATGAGCAGTTCTTC. It yields the protein CASSPGLVGNEQFF.

The chain couples TRBV4-1 to TRBJ1-1; 11 bases fit TRBD1. This CDR3 has 19 residues. With 2 bases clipped from V and 1 base from J, the junction kept 12 bases outside the gene matches. Germline V gene sequence: CDR1 MGHRA, CDR2 YSYEKL. CDR3 in amino acids: CASSQYPRDRGRGNTEAFF. CDR3 DNA: TGCGCCAGCAGCCAATATCCCCGGGACAGGGGGAGAGGGAACACTGAAGCTTTCTTT.

The rearrangement links TRBV14 to TRBJ2-5, with D maybe TRBD1 (6 bases). The V end was cut by 6 bases, the J end by 6 bases, with 17 bases between. This CDR3 spans 14 amino acids. The V gene's germline CDR1 is SGHDN and CDR2 FVKESK. The CDR3 loop reads CASRGTGTKQTQYF. DNA for the CDR3: TGTGCCAGCAGGGGAACCGGGACAAAGCAGACCCAGTACTTC.

The rearrangement uses TRBV7-2 and TRBJ2-2, with TRBD2 matching 9 bases. This CDR3 is 15 amino acids long. The junction had 0 bases not matched to a gene; V was cut back by 3 bases and J by 1 base. Germline CDR1 is SGHTA and CDR2 is FQGNSA. The CDR3 coding sequence is TGTGCCAGCAGCTTTAGCGGGGGGAACACCGGGGAGCTGTTTTTT. Translating it yields CASSFSGGNTGELFF.

This clone was seen once. The V and J genes are TRBV4-2 and TRBJ2-1; D is perhaps TRBD2 (5 bases). V was clipped by 0 bases and J by 7 bases, with 16 bases between them. The CDR3 has 16 residues. Per the germline V gene, CDR1 is LGHNA and CDR2 is YNFKEQ. For the CDR3, the DNA is TGTGCCAGCAGCCAAGATATGCTTCGTCGAGGGAATGAGCAGTTCTTC. It specifies CASSQDMLRRGNEQFF.

This chain connects TRBV9 to TRBJ2-5, with 7 bases fitting TRBD2. J gave up 0 bases and V 4 bases, and 9 bases lay outside the gene matches. Germline-derived CDR1 and CDR2 are SGDLS and YYNGEE. The CDR3 spans 16 residues. CDR3 coding DNA: TGTGCCAGCAGCCCACTCGGGGGGACCTACCAAGAGACCCAGTACTTC. It translates to CASSPLGGTYQETQYF.

This CDR3 is CASSAGGGYTF. CDR3 DNA sequence: TGTGCCAGCAGCGCCGGTGGTGGCTACACCTTC. The J gene is TRBJ1-2, the V gene TRBV9; D not resolved. This CDR3 is 11 amino acids long. With 3 bases removed from V and 7 bases from J, the gap between germline ends came to 7 bases. Germline V lookup: CDR1 SGDLS, CDR2 YYNGEE.

DNA for the CDR3: TGTGCCAGCAGCGCGGGGGGGACAGGGGTCTACGAGCAGTACTTC. This codes for CASSAGGTGVYEQYF. This chain connects TRBV11-3 to TRBJ2-5, with D possibly TRBD1 on 10 matching bases. The J call is doubtful: the DNA matches TRBJ2-7 better. From germline, CDR1 is SGHNT and CDR2 YENEEA. The CDR3 is 15 amino acids.

This clone was seen a few times. This chain connects TRBV19 to TRBJ2-1, with D uncertain. This CDR3 contains 16 residues. CDR1 is LNHDA, CDR2 SQIVND, per germline (reference sequence). Trimming left V 6 bases short and J 8 bases short, with 23 bases between. CDR3 region: CASRTRSAPFIDEQFF. Here the CDR3 DNA reads TGTGCCAGTAGAACTCGATCCGCCCCGTTTATCGATGAGCAGTTCTTC. Variable domain in full (rest from reference TRBV19 and TRBJ2-1): DGGITQSPKYLFRKEGQNVTLSCEQNLNHDAMYWYRQDPGQGLRLIYYSQIVNDFQKGDIAEGYSVSREKKESFPLTVTSAQKNPTAFYLCASRTRSAPFIDEQFFGPGTRLTVL.

The table lists this clone with a count of one. This chain connects TRBV7-3 to TRBJ1-6, with TRBD1 as a possible D gene (5 bases). This CDR3 has 14 amino acids. Germline V CDR1 and CDR2: SGHTA, FQGTGA. Trimming removed 3 bases from V and 7 bases from J, with 10 bases in between. CDR3 in DNA: TGTGCCAGCAGCTTGGGGGGGTCGAATTCACCCCTCCACTTT. Protein product: CASSLGGSNSPLHF.

This sequence joins TRBV6-6 and TRBJ2-7, with D unresolved. V was cut by 8 bases and J by 3 bases, with 14 bases left in between. The length of the CDR3 is 13 residues. The germline V gene has CDR1 MNHNY and CDR2 SVGAGI (reference sequence). The CDR3 DNA follows: TGTGCCAGCCGACGAGGAATGCTCTACGAGCAGTACTTC. Encoded protein: CASRRGMLYEQYF.